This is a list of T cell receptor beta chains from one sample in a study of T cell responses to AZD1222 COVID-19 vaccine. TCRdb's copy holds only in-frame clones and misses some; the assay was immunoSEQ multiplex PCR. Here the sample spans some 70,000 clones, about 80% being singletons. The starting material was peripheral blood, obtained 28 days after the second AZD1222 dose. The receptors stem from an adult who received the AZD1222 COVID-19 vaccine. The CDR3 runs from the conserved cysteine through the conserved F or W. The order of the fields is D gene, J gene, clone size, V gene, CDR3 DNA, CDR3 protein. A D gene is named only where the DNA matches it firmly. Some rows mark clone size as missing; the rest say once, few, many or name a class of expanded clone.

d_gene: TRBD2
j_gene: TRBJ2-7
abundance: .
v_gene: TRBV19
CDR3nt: TGTGCCAGCGGTGACGGCGGGGGGAAAGCCTACGAGCAGTACTTC
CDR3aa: CASGDGGGKAYEQYF

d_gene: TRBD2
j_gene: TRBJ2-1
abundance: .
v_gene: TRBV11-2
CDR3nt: TGTGCCAGCAGCTATCTAGGACTAGCGGGGATTTACAATGAGCAGTTCTTC
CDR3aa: CASSYLGLAGIYNEQFF

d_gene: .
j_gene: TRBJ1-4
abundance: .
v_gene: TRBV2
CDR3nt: TGTGCCAGCAGCCCGACAGGACCCAATGAAAAACTGTTTTTT
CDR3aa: CASSPTGPNEKLFF

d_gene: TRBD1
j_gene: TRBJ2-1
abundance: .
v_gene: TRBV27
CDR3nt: TGTGCCAGCACCCCCGGGACAGGGCCCAATGAGCAGTTCTTC
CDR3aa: CASTPGTGPNEQFF

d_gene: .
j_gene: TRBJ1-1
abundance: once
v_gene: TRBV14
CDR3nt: TGTGCCAGCAGCCGGTCATTCACTGAAGCTTTCTTT
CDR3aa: CASSRSFTEAFF

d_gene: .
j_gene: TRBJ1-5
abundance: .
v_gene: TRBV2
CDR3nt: TGTGCCAGCAGTGAAAGCAGGTCTGATAGCAATCAGCCCCAGCATTTT
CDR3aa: CASSESRSDSNQPQHF

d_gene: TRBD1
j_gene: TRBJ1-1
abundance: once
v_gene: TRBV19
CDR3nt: TGTGCCAGTAGTAATACGGGACAGGGGCCTGAAGCTTTCTTT
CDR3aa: CASSNTGQGPEAFF

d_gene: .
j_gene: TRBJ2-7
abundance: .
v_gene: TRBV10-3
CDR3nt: TGTGCCATCAGGCAAGACAGCTTTTACGAGCAGTACTTC
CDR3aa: CAIRQDSFYEQYF

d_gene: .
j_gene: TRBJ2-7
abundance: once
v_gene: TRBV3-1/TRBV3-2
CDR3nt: TGTGCCAGCAGCCACAGGGTGGGCGAGCAGTACTTC
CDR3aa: CASSHRVGEQYF

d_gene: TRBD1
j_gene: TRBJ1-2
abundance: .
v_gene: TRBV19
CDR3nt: TGTGCCAGTACCCAGGACAGGGGGCGTTTACATGGCTACACCTTC
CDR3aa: CASTQDRGRLHGYTF

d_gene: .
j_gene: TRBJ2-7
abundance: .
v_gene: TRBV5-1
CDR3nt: TGCGCCAGCAGCTTACAGGGACTGAACTACGAGCAGTACTTC
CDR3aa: CASSLQGLNYEQYF

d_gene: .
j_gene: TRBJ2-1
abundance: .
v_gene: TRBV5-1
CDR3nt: TGCGCCAGCAGCCCCTGGGGGGAGCGGGTCCCTGAGCAGTTCTTC
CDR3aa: CASSPWGERVPEQFF

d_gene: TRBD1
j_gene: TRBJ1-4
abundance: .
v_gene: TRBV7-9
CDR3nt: TGTGCCAGCAGCGGTTGGGACAGTCCTAATGAAAAACTGTTTTTT
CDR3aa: CASSGWDSPNEKLFF

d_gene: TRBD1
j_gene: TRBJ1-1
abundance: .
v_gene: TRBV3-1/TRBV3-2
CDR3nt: TGTGCCAGCAGCCTCCGGGACAGGGGAACTGAAGCTTTCTTT
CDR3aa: CASSLRDRGTEAFF

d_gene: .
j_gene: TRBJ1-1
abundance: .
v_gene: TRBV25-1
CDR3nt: TGTGCCAGCAGTGAATTTGGTACCACTGAAGCTTTCTTT
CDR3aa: CASSEFGTTEAFF

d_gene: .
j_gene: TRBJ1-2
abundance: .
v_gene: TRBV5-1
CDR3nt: TGCGCCAGCAGCTTGGAAGGGACATCTGGCTACACCTTC
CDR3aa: CASSLEGTSGYTF

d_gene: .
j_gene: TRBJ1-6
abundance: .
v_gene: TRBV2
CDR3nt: TGTGCCAGCAGTGAATTTGAAAATTCACCCCTCCACTTT
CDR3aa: CASSEFENSPLHF

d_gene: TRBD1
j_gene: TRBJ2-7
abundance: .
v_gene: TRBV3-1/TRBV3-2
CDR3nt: TGTGCCAGCAGCCATGGACAGGGGAGCTCCTACGAGCAGTACTTC
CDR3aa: CASSHGQGSSYEQYF

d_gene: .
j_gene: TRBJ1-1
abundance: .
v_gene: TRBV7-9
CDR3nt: TGTGCCAGCAGGGGGGCAAACACTGAAGCTTTCTTT
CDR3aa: CASRGANTEAFF

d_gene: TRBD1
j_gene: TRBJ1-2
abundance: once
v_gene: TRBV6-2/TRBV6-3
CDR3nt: TGTGCCAGCAGTTCCCCCCGACAGGGTTACTATGGCTACACCTTC
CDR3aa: CASSSPRQGYYGYTF

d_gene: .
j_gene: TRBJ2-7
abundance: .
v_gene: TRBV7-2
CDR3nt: TGTGCCAGCAGCCTTTCGTCCTACGAGCAGTACTTC
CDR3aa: CASSLSSYEQYF

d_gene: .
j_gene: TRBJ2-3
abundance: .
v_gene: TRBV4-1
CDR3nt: TGCGCCAGCAGCCCCACGAGGGGCACGTCCCCTAGCACAGATACGCAGTATTTT
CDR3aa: CASSPTRGTSPSTDTQYF

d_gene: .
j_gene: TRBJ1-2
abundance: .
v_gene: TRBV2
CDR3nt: TGTGCCAGCAGTCCACAGGGCGGTTCGGGTGGCTACACCTTC
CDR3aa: CASSPQGGSGGYTF

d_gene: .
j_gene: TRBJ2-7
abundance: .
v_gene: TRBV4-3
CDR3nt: TGCGCCAGCAGCCTTAAGACAGAATCCTACGAGCAGTACTTC
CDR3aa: CASSLKTESYEQYF

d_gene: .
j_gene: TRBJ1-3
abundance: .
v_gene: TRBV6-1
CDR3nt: TGTGCCAGCAGTGAAGTTCCAGGGAGCTCTGGAAACACCATATATTTT
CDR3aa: CASSEVPGSSGNTIYF

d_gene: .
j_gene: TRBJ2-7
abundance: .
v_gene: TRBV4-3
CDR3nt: TGCGCCAGCAGCCAATGGGCAGGAGCCTACGAGCAGTACTTC
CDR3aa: CASSQWAGAYEQYF

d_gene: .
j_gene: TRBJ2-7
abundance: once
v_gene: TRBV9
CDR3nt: TGTGCCAGCAGTAGGGACGATCGAAATTACGAGCAGTACTTC
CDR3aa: CASSRDDRNYEQYF

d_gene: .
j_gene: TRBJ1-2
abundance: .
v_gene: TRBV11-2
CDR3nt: TGTGCCACCCGCCCGGGAACCTATGGCTACACCTTC
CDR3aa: CATRPGTYGYTF

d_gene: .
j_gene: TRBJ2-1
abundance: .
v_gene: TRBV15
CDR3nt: TGTGCCACCCGGCTTCCGGGACTTATCAATGAGCAGTTCTTC
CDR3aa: CATRLPGLINEQFF

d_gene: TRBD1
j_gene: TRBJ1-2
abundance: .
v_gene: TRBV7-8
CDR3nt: TGTGCCAGCAGCTTAGGATGGGACAGTCGCTACACCTTC
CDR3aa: CASSLGWDSRYTF

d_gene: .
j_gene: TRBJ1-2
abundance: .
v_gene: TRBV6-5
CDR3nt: TGTGCCAGCAAAATAGACAGGCCAAACTATGGCTACACCTTC
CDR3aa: CASKIDRPNYGYTF

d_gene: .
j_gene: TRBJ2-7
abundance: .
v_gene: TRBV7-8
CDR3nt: TGTGCCAGCAGCTTAGATTCGGACGCGGCCTACGAGCAGTACTTC
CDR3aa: CASSLDSDAAYEQYF

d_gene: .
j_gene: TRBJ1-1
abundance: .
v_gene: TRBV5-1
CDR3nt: TGCGCCAGCAGCTTGGGTCGAAACAGGGTGAACACTGAAGCTTTCTTT
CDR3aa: CASSLGRNRVNTEAFF

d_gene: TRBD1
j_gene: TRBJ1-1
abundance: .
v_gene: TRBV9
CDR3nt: TGTGCCAGCAGCCTTACAGGGGCCATGAACACTGAAGCTTTCTTT
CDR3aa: CASSLTGAMNTEAFF

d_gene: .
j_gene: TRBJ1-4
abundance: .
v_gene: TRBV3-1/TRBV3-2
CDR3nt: TGTGCCAGCAGCCCCAAGGGGACTAATGAAAAACTGTTTTTT
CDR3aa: CASSPKGTNEKLFF

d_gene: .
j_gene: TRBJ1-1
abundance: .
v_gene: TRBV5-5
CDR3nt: TGTGCCAGCAGCTTGCTGGGGGGTTTCCTGAACACTGAAGCTTTCTTT
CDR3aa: CASSLLGGFLNTEAFF

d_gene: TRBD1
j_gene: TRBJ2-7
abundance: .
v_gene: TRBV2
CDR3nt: TGTGCCAGCAGTGCCGACAGGGGAGGCTACGAGCAGTACTTC
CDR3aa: CASSADRGGYEQYF

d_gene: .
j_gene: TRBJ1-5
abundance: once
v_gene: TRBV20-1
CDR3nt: TGCAGTGCTAGTGACACCAACAATCAGCCCCAGCATTTT
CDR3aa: CSASDTNNQPQHF

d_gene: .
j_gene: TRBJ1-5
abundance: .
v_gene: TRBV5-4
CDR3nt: TGTGCCAGCAGCTTGGCGGGTTCAGGACAGCCCCAGCATTTT
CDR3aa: CASSLAGSGQPQHF

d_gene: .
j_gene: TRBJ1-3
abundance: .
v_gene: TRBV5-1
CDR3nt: TGCGCCAGCAGCGCCGCTAAGGGGAATAATGGAAACACCATATATTTT
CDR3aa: CASSAAKGNNGNTIYF

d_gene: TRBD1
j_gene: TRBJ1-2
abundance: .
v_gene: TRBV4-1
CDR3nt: TGCGCCAGCAGCCAAGATGGGACAGTTTCCTATGGCTACACCTTC
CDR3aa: CASSQDGTVSYGYTF

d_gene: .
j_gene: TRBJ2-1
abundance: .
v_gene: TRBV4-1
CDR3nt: TGCGCCAGCAGCCAAGTGTCTGGGCGCGAGCAGTTCTTC
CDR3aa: CASSQVSGREQFF

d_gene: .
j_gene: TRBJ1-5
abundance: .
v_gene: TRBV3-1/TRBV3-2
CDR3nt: TGTGCCAGCAGCCAGAGTTCCGATCAGCCCCAGCATTTT
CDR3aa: CASSQSSDQPQHF

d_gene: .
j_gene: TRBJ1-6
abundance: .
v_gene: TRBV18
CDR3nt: TGTGCCAGCTCACTGGATAAGGGCTATAATTCACCCCTCCACTTT
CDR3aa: CASSLDKGYNSPLHF

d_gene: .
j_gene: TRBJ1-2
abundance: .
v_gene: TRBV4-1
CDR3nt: TGCGCCAGCAGCCTTTATACTACTTTCTATGGCTACACCTTC
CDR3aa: CASSLYTTFYGYTF